One and the same sample provided the 9 T cell receptor beta chains below, sequenced in a study of blood T cell repertoires in COVID-19. The data were produced by immunoSEQ multiplex PCR, yet TCRdb's version contains in-frame clones alone and is incomplete. This sample yields approximately 210,000 clones, of which roughly four fifths are seen a single time; roughly 12% belongs to the top ten. The sequencing input was peripheral blood. The receptors stem from a woman aged 35 to 49 with acute or convalescent COVID-19.

CDR3 amino acids: CASAGGSSTDTQYF. CDR3 bases: TGCGCCAGCGCGGGGGGATCTAGCACAGATACGCAGTATTTT. The chain couples TRBV5-1 to TRBJ2-3; 8 bases are shared with TRBD2. Germline lookup yields CDR1 SGHRS and CDR2 YFSETQ. Trimming removed 7 bases from V and 0 bases from J; junction bases left unmatched: 4. This CDR3 region has 14 residues.

The chain employs TRBV25-1 and TRBJ1-1; 7 bases agree with TRBD1. J lost 7 bases, V lost 3 bases, and 5 bases had no gene match. CDR3 length equals 13 residues. Germline V CDR1 and CDR2: MGHDK, SYGVNS. The CDR3 sequence is CASSDYGTDEAFF. The CDR3 nucleotides are TGTGCCAGCAGTGACTACGGGACAGATGAAGCTTTCTTT.

The V gene is TRBV27, the J gene TRBJ2-7; the match to TRBD1 covers 8 bases. The CDR3 extends over 15 amino acids. V lost 5 bases, J lost 1 base, and 7 bases stayed unmatched. In germline, CDR1 is MNHEY, CDR2 SMNVEV (reference sequence). CDR3: CASSEGTGGSYEQYF. CDR3 bases: TGTGCCAGCAGTGAAGGGACAGGAGGATCCTACGAGCAGTACTTC.

The V call is TRBV7-2, the J call TRBJ2-5; D gene ambiguous. The V end was cut by 1 base, the J end by 3 bases, with 9 bases between. The CDR3 is 14 residues long. CDR1 and CDR2 (germline): SGHTA, FQGNSA. Here the CDR3 reads CASSLVQSEETQYF. CDR3 DNA sequence: TGTGCCAGCAGCTTAGTACAGTCTGAAGAGACCCAGTACTTC. Using reference TRBV7-2 and TRBJ2-5 for the parts outside the CDR3, the full variable domain is GAGVSQSPSNKVTEKGKDVELRCDPISGHTALYWYRQSLGQGLEFLIYFQGNSAPDKSGLPSDRFSAERTGGSVSTLTIQRTQQEDSAVYLCASSLVQSEETQYFGPGTRLLVL.

The chain recombines TRBV13 with TRBJ2-3; D may be TRBD2 (6 bases). CDR3 length equals 14 residues. Germline loops: CDR1 PRHDT, CDR2 FYEKMQ (reference sequence). V gave up 5 bases and J gave up 6 bases, with 15 bases separating them. CDR3 in DNA: TGTGCCAGCAGCCTCATGGGGGGTTTGGATACGCAGTATTTT. Its translation is CASSLMGGLDTQYF.

The V gene is TRBV29-1, the J gene TRBJ1-1; D call uncertain. Trimming cost V 5 bases and J 2 bases, with 15 bases left between them. This CDR3 has 14 amino acids. The germline V gene encodes CDR1 SQVTM and CDR2 ANQGSEA. The CDR3 loop is CSVRTPQRNTEAFF. The CDR3 region has the DNA TGCAGCGTTCGTACCCCACAGAGAAACACTGAAGCTTTCTTT.

V and J are TRBV5-1 and TRBJ2-1; 11 bases agree with TRBD2. The germline gives CDR1 SGHRS, CDR2 YFSETQ. Trimming took 4 bases from V and 0 from J; bases not matched to a gene: 6. The CDR3 is 17 residues long. The CDR3 nucleotides are TGCGCCAGCAGCGCTTTTAGCGGGGGGGTCTCCTACAATGAGCAGTTCTTC. Its protein product is CASSAFSGGVSYNEQFF.

This clone occurred once. The gene calls are TRBV5-4 and TRBJ2-1, with TRBD2 as a possible D gene (6 bases). The CDR3 runs to 13 residues. V gave up 3 bases and J gave up 8 bases, with 12 bases separating them. Germline CDR1 SGHNT, CDR2 YYREEE (reference sequence). Here the CDR3 DNA reads TGTGCCAGCAGCTCCGACACGGGGGATGAGCAGTTCTTC. Its translation: CASSSDTGDEQFF.

Details on this clone: The sample carries other DNA sequences with the same CDR3. The chain combines TRBV7-2 with TRBJ2-7; a weak D match, TRBD1 (6 bases). Germline-derived CDR1 and CDR2 are SGHTA and FQGNSA. The ends were cut back, 2 bases at V and 0 bases at J, with 8 bases in the middle. This CDR3 is 14 amino acids long. The CDR3 here is CASSLSRGSYEQYF. CDR3 nucleotide sequence: TGTGCCAGCAGCTTAAGCAGGGGCTCCTACGAGCAGTACTTC.